A selection of T cell receptor beta chains follows, all from one sample in a study of T-cell reconstitution after alpha-beta-depleted transplantation in children. From the PCR reads, TCRdb called clonotypes with MiXCR, one entry per CDR3 protein. The table includes some 310,000 distinct CDR3 sequences, approximately 20% detected once. This material consisted of PBMCs, mostly from graft donor cells, taken 180 days after TCRalphabeta/CD19-depleted stem cell transplant. The receptors shown here come from a male patient younger than 18 who had a stem cell transplant for acute lymphoblastic leukemia, so the T cells may come from the graft donor. CDR3s leave out the opening cysteine and the closing phenylalanine or tryptophan.

v_call,j_call,cdr3_aa
TRBV4-1,TRBJ2-1,ASSQPASGRKEQF
TRBV10-2,TRBJ2-7,ASSEWYRGHEQY
TRBV20-1,TRBJ1-1,SAREILNTEAF
TRBV5-1,TRBJ2-7,ASSWTGASYEQY
TRBV11-2,TRBJ2-5,ASSHLMDREETQY
TRBV5-6,TRBJ2-5,ASSLSHRYPY
TRBV5-1,TRBJ1-1,ASSLDRGRFQNTEAF
TRBV10-2,TRBJ2-6,ASSWDGSGANVLT
TRBV28,TRBJ2-1,ASTSVGTSGPNEQF
TRBV24-1,TRBJ2-5,ATSDSAHGGPGETQY
TRBV20-1,TRBJ1-1,SAFPGQGWANTEAF
TRBV7-4,TRBJ2-2,ASSLAGGAANTGELF
TRBV4-1,TRBJ1-1,ASSQGPLNEAF
TRBV6-1,TRBJ2-1,ASRRAGAYNEQF
TRBV7-6,TRBJ2-7,ASSLELAEYYEQY
TRBV25-1,TRBJ2-2,ASDPKGGGHTGELF
TRBV24-1,TRBJ2-7,ATGTSGSYEQY
TRBV2,TRBJ2-1,TSSIRGYSSGRNQF
TRBV29-1,TRBJ2-1,SVERVSGHNEQF
TRBV14,TRBJ1-2,ASSQFSMSYGYT
TRBV3-1,TRBJ2-7,ASSQDWSSLADTYEQY
TRBV7-9,TRBJ2-1,ASSLGGPGSNNEQF
TRBV9,TRBJ2-3,ASSVAWDRPDTQY
TRBV12-3/TRBV12-4,TRBJ2-1,ASSQSGSRENEQF
TRBV6-5,TRBJ2-7,ASSYSTGEQY
TRBV4-1,TRBJ2-7,ASSQTENYEQY
TRBV12-3/TRBV12-4,TRBJ2-3,ASSLGPLAGGPWTQY
TRBV6-1,TRBJ2-3,ASRTAGGGGDTQY
TRBV10-1,TRBJ2-7,ASSESKVYEQY
TRBV6-1,TRBJ2-7,ASTIHGHDGAYEQY
TRBV11-2,TRBJ1-2,ASSLPANRVVYGYT
TRBV28,TRBJ1-2,ASSVPGQRFYGYT
TRBV11-2,TRBJ2-7,ASSFYGQSYYEQY
TRBV29-1,TRBJ1-1,SVIRDRGRPNTEAF
TRBV7-2,TRBJ2-7,ASSLGRVTYEQY
TRBV6-1,TRBJ2-7,ASSEWGGSYEQY
TRBV20-1,TRBJ1-1,SAGTANTEAF
TRBV12-3/TRBV12-4,TRBJ2-3,ASRVRRGRSITDTQY
TRBV4-2,TRBJ2-1,ASSLSLLAGSSGEQF
TRBV29-1,TRBJ1-1,SVEIGNTEAF
TRBV7-2,TRBJ2-7,ASSLAGGLSYEQY
TRBV7-6,TRBJ2-4,ASSLRRGDIQY
TRBV5-1,TRBJ2-6,ASSFSRTGGEEANVLT
TRBV2,TRBJ2-1,ASRGGLAANEQF
TRBV10-3,TRBJ1-5,AISESLGGRPNQPQH
TRBV10-3,TRBJ1-5,AISPDTRQPQH
TRBV12-3/TRBV12-4,TRBJ2-3,ASSFRPGQGPDTQY
TRBV6-4,TRBJ2-7,ASSPPTSGSGVTYEQY
TRBV18,TRBJ2-7,ASSPVSGRGSYEQY
TRBV5-1,TRBJ2-1,ASSSRLAAYNEQF
TRBV9,TRBJ2-7,ASSLSAGLAGQEQY
TRBV5-1,TRBJ2-1,ASSRLAGGNNEQF
TRBV10-1,TRBJ2-5,TSSDPAGGSETQY
TRBV9,TRBJ2-5,ASSGEGDEQETQY
TRBV27,TRBJ1-1,ASSSGIFQEAF
TRBV4-1,TRBJ2-7,ASSQVAVAYEQY
TRBV24-1,TRBJ2-5,ATSVQETQY
TRBV10-3,TRBJ2-5,AIRGLAGGGETQY